The 28 T cell receptor beta chains presented below share a single source sample, sequenced in a study of blood T cell repertoires in COVID-19. The assay was immunoSEQ multiplex PCR, and TCRdb's table has in-frame clones only and misses some. The sample yields 310,000 or so clones, about 89% seen once. Sequences were obtained from peripheral blood. These receptor sequences come from a young woman with COVID-19, enrolled during active disease.

Turning to this clone: The same CDR3 arises from other DNA sequences in this sample as well. The genes are TRBV30 and TRBJ1-1; D is possibly TRBD1 (6 bases). CDR1 and CDR2 (germline): GTSNPN, SVGIG (reference sequence). V dropped 3 bases and J dropped 4 bases, with 6 bases sitting between them. The CDR3 totals 11 residues. CDR3 amino acids: CAWSRGTEAFF. For the CDR3, the DNA is TGTGCCTGGAGCAGGGGCACTGAAGCTTTCTTT.

The chain recombines TRBV5-6 with TRBJ1-2; D might be TRBD1 (6 bases). From germline, CDR1 is SGHDT and CDR2 YYEEEE. Trimming stripped 4 bases from V and 2 bases from J, with 6 bases between. The CDR3 has 12 residues. The CDR3 DNA is TGTGCCAGCAGCACAGGGAACTATGGCTACACCTTC. This translates into CASSTGNYGYTF.

The chain uses TRBV5-1 and TRBJ2-7; a possible D gene is TRBD2 (5 bases). Trimming stripped 4 bases from V and 6 bases from J, with 20 bases between. The germline V gene encodes CDR1 SGHRS and CDR2 YFSETQ. CDR3 length equals 15 residues. The CDR3 nucleotides are TGCGCCAGCAGCCCCGACACCTATCTGAGCGGCGAGCAGTACTTC. Its protein product is CASSPDTYLSGEQYF.

The chain links TRBV2 to TRBJ1-4; 9 positions match TRBD1. V shed 4 bases and J 8 bases; nucleotides not matched to a gene: 11. The CDR3 is 16 amino acids. Germline-derived CDR1 and CDR2 are SNHLY and FYNNEI. The CDR3 sequence is CASSAGQGLIGEKLFF. The CDR3 nucleotides are TGTGCCAGCAGTGCAGGACAGGGGCTTATTGGAGAAAAACTGTTTTTT.

DNA for the CDR3: TGTGCCAGCAGTTACTCCACTTCGACTAGCGGAAGCTCCTACGAGCAGTACTTC. This codes for CASSYSTSTSGSSYEQYF. J is TRBJ2-7 and V is TRBV6-2 or TRBV6-3; 9 bases match TRBD2. The CDR3 is made up of 18 amino acids. V gave up 0 bases and J gave up 0 bases; unmatched junction bases: 9. Germline V lookup: CDR1 MNHEY, CDR2 SVGEGT.

The V gene is TRBV5-1, the J gene TRBJ2-3, with 9 positions matching TRBD1. There are 15 residues in the CDR3. J gave up 3 bases and V 4 bases, and 6 bases lay outside the gene matches. CDR1 and CDR2 (germline): SGHRS, YFSETQ. CDR3 residues: CASSDPGQGTDTQYF. The CDR3, as DNA: TGCGCCAGCAGCGATCCGGGACAGGGTACAGATACGCAGTATTTT.

The gene calls are TRBV27 and TRBJ1-5, with 10 bases aligning to TRBD1. The V gene end was trimmed by 4 bases and the J gene end by 7 bases; junction bases not matched to a gene: 7. The CDR3 spans 15 residues. Germline V CDR1 and CDR2: MNHEY, SMNVEV (reference sequence). The DNA of the CDR3 is TGTGCCAGCAGTTCCGGGACAGGGGCTGGCCAGCCCCAGCATTTT. Its protein is CASSSGTGAGQPQHF.

J is TRBJ1-1 and V is TRBV7-7, with D possibly matching TRBD1 (5 bases). The CDR3 spans 16 residues. Germline V gene sequence: CDR1 SSHAT, CDR2 FNYEAQ (reference sequence). V shed 2 bases and J shed 1 base, with 14 bases lying between them. CDR3 residues: CASSLNRTPQNTEAFF. DNA of the CDR3: TGTGCCAGCAGCTTAAATCGGACACCTCAGAACACTGAAGCTTTCTTT. Variable domain in full (rest from reference TRBV7-7 and TRBJ1-1): GAGVSQSPRYKVTKRGQDVTLRCDPISSHATLYWYQQALGQGPEFLTYFNYEAQPDKSGLPSDRFSAERPEGSISTLTIQRTEQRDSAMYRCASSLNRTPQNTEAFFGQGTRLTVV.

The chain couples TRBV11-3 to TRBJ2-3; TRBD2 agrees at 12 bases. This CDR3 contains 15 residues. Germline values: CDR1 SGHNT, CDR2 YENEEA. The V and J ends lost 5 bases and 6 bases, in that order; junction bases with no gene match: 6. The chain's CDR3 is CASSIRTSGTDTQYF. CDR3 bases: TGTGCCAGCAGCATTCGGACTAGCGGGACGGATACGCAGTATTTT.

J is TRBJ2-7 and V is TRBV5-1; the match to TRBD1 covers 7 bases. Germline CDR1 is SGHRS and CDR2 is YFSETQ. Unmatched junction bases numbered 9, after V lost 0 bases and J lost 3 bases. The CDR3 is 16 amino acids. The CDR3, as DNA: TGCGCCAGCAGCTTGGCCAGGACAGGCCCACTCTACGAGCAGTACTTC. It is translated as CASSLARTGPLYEQYF.

V is TRBV19 and J is TRBJ2-5; tentative D call: TRBD2 (6 bases). The CDR3 extends over 15 amino acids. V was cut by 6 bases and J by 5 bases, with 19 bases left in between. Germline V gene data show CDR1 as LNHDA and CDR2 as SQIVND (reference sequence). The CDR3, as DNA: TGTGCCAGTAGGCAAGACCGGCGGGGTCTTGAGACCCAGTACTTC. Protein sequence: CASRQDRRGLETQYF.

Turning to this clone: Other DNA sequences in the same sample also yield this CDR3. The chain has TRBV30 and TRBJ2-2; a possible D gene is TRBD1 (5 bases). CDR3 length: 12 amino acids. Trimming removed 3 bases at V and 3 bases at J, with 5 bases between. Germline V gives CDR1 GTSNPN, CDR2 SVGIG (reference sequence). The CDR3 coding sequence is TGTGCCTGGAGAGGGGACACCGGGGAGCTGTTTTTT. This sequence encodes CAWRGDTGELFF.

The chain has TRBV27 and TRBJ1-1, with 7 bases identical to TRBD1. Germline loops: CDR1 MNHEY, CDR2 SMNVEV (reference sequence). This CDR3 has 15 residues. With 4 bases clipped from V and 3 bases from J, the junction kept 8 bases outside the gene matches. The CDR3 loop reads CASSSQGVSYTEAFF. DNA for the CDR3: TGTGCCAGCAGTTCGCAGGGGGTGTCATACACTGAAGCTTTCTTT.

V gene TRBV27 combines with J gene TRBJ1-1; the D gene is possibly TRBD1 (6 bases). Trimming took off 3 bases at V and 4 bases at J, with 6 bases between the two ends. The CDR3 consists of 12 residues. Germline CDR1 is MNHEY and CDR2 is SMNVEV (reference sequence). This chain's CDR3 is CASSFRGTEAFF. Written as DNA, the CDR3 is TGTGCCAGCAGTTTCAGGGGCACTGAAGCTTTCTTT.

This chain connects TRBV19 to TRBJ1-1, with a tentative D call TRBD1 (6 bases). The CDR3 totals 13 residues. Germline CDR1 is LNHDA and CDR2 is SQIVND (reference sequence). Trimming left V 1 base short and J 9 bases short, with 12 bases between. This CDR3 is CASSIGDQGKAFF. The DNA for the CDR3 is TGTGCCAGTAGTATAGGGGATCAGGGGAAAGCTTTCTTT. Looking up the rest from reference TRBV19 and TRBJ1-1 gives the full variable domain: DGGITQSPKYLFRKEGQNVTLSCEQNLNHDAMYWYRQDPGQGLRLIYYSQIVNDFQKGDIAEGYSVSREKKESFPLTVTSAQKNPTAFYLCASSIGDQGKAFFGQGTRLTVV.

CDR3 sequence reads: CASSRDRGTYGYTF. The CDR3 DNA reads TGTGCCAGCAGCCGGGACAGGGGCACTTATGGCTACACCTTC. The chain employs TRBV28 and TRBJ1-2, with 10 nucleotides matching TRBD1. The germline V gene encodes CDR1 MDHEN and CDR2 SYDVKM. Trimming cost V 6 bases and J 5 bases; bases outside gene matches: 6. CDR3 length equals 14 residues.

V usage is TRBV9 and J usage is TRBJ2-1; 7 bases fit TRBD2. This CDR3 spans 15 amino acids. The germline V gene has CDR1 SGDLS and CDR2 YYNGEE. The J segment lost 0 bases and the V segment lost 4 bases, leaving 4 bases of the junction unmatched. The DNA for the CDR3 is TGTGCCAGCAGCCCGAGGGAGGGCTCCTACAATGAGCAGTTCTTC. Residues: CASSPREGSYNEQFF. Full variable domain (missing parts from reference TRBV9 and TRBJ2-1): DSGVTQTPKHLITATGQRVTLRCSPRSGDLSVYWYQQSLDQGLQFLIQYYNGEERAKGNILERFSAQQFPDLHSELNLSSLELGDSALYFCASSPREGSYNEQFFGPGTRLTVL.

Written as DNA, the CDR3 is TGCGCCAGCAGCCCGATTTTTACTAGCGGGAGGGAGAGCTCCTACGAGCAGTACTTC. It encodes CASSPIFTSGRESSYEQYF. The gene calls are TRBV5-1 and TRBJ2-7, with 13 bases that match TRBD2. The ends lost 4 bases at V and 0 bases at J; junction bases unmatched: 13. The CDR3 is 19 residues long. Germline CDR1 is SGHRS and CDR2 is YFSETQ.

DNA of the CDR3: TGTGCCAGCGGCAGGGACAGGGCGCCCTACGAGCAGTACTTC. Its translation: CASGRDRAPYEQYF. V and J are TRBV27 and TRBJ2-7; 9 bases match TRBD1. J lost 2 bases, V lost 8 bases, and 7 bases had no gene match. Germline CDR1 MNHEY, CDR2 SMNVEV (reference sequence). CDR3 size: 14 residues.

The chain couples TRBV4-1 to TRBJ1-4; D call uncertain. V was pared by 0 bases and J by 10 bases, with 18 bases between. Germline V gene data show CDR1 as MGHRA and CDR2 as YSYEKL. This CDR3 spans 16 amino acids. The CDR3 sequence: CASSQDPLTPLGKLFF. For the CDR3, the DNA is TGCGCCAGCAGCCAAGACCCCCTCACGCCCCTCGGAAAACTGTTTTTT.

In regard to this clone: Other DNA sequences in the same sample also yield this CDR3. This chain joins TRBV24-1 and TRBJ2-3; 8 positions agree with TRBD1. This CDR3 comprises 14 residues. The ends lost 3 bases at V and 3 bases at J; junction bases unmatched: 1. Germline V gene data show CDR1 as KGHDR and CDR2 as SFDVKD. CDR3 nucleotides: TGTGCCACCAGTGATGACAGGGGAACAGATACGCAGTATTTT. It yields the protein CATSDDRGTDTQYF.

The V gene is TRBV5-4, the J gene TRBJ1-5; D unresolved. Per the germline V gene, CDR1 is SGHNT and CDR2 is YYREEE (reference sequence). V lost 2 bases to trimming and J lost 6 bases, with 9 bases between them. This CDR3 is built from 13 residues. The CDR3 sequence: CASSLEDGQPQHF. The CDR3, as DNA: TGTGCCAGCAGCTTAGAGGATGGTCAGCCCCAGCATTTT.

This sequence joins TRBV19 and TRBJ2-6; 9 nucleotides agree with TRBD1. From germline, CDR1 is LNHDA and CDR2 SQIVND (reference sequence). J lost 0 bases, V lost 6 bases, and 6 bases had no gene match. The CDR3 covers 17 residues. CDR3 protein: CASSRTGAVSGANVLTF. Here the CDR3 DNA reads TGTGCCAGTAGCCGGACAGGGGCGGTCTCTGGGGCCAACGTCCTGACTTTC.

This clone has a single count. The rearrangement links TRBV30 to TRBJ1-1; D unclear. This CDR3 spans 13 amino acids. V lost 2 bases and J 7 bases, leaving 14 bases between the germline ends. Germline CDR1 and CDR2: GTSNPN and SVGIG (reference sequence). The CDR3 region has the DNA TGTGCCTGGAGTCCCGGCGGGGTTTATGAAGCTTTCTTT. Amino acids: CAWSPGGVYEAFF.

This clone was detected a few times. The rearrangement links TRBV2 to TRBJ1-5; TRBD1 might be the D (5 bases). V lost 6 bases to trimming and J lost 3 bases, with 15 bases between them. The germline CDR1 and CDR2 sequences are SNHLY and FYNNEI. The CDR3 covers 15 residues. The CDR3 bases are TGTGCCAGCAGCGACGGGACTCTCTCCAATCAGCCCCAGCATTTT. The encoded protein is CASSDGTLSNQPQHF.

J is TRBJ2-7 and V is TRBV12-5; D possibly corresponds to TRBD1 (6 bases). V lost 7 bases and J 0 bases, leaving 13 bases between the germline ends. Germline CDR1 is LGHNT and CDR2 is FRNRAP. The CDR3 is 14 amino acids. The CDR3 region is CASAGDRRSYEQYF. DNA of the CDR3: TGTGCTAGTGCCGGCGACAGGCGCTCCTACGAGCAGTACTTC.

V and J are TRBV29-1 and TRBJ2-1; 11 nucleotides agree with TRBD2. The CDR3 length is 15 residues. In germline, CDR1 is SQVTM, CDR2 ANQGSEA. Trimming took 2 bases from V and 3 from J; bases not matched to a gene: 3. CDR3: CSVELLAGDYNEQFF. The DNA for the CDR3 is TGCAGCGTTGAACTACTAGCGGGAGACTACAATGAGCAGTTCTTC.

The chain has TRBV5-1 and TRBJ2-7; TRBD2 aligns across 9 bases. The germline V gene encodes CDR1 SGHRS and CDR2 YFSETQ. V shed 0 bases and J 5 bases; nucleotides not matched to a gene: 6. This CDR3 spans 15 amino acids. CDR3 nucleotides: TGCGCCAGCAGCTTGGTGGCGGGAGGGCCTAACGAGCAGTACTTC. This translates into CASSLVAGGPNEQYF.